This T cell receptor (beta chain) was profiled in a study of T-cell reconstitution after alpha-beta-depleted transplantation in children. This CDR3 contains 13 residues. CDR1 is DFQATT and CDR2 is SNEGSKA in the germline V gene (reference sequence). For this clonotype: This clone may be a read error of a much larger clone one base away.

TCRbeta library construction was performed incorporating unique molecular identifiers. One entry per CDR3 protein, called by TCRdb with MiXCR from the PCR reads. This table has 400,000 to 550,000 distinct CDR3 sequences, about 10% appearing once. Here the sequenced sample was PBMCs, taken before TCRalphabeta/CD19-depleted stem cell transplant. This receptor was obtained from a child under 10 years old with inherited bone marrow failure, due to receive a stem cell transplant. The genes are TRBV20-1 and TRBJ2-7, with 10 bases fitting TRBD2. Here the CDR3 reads CSARLAGNYAQYF. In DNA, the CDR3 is TGCAGTGCGAGACTAGCGGGCAACTACGCGCAGTACTTC.